What follows describes a single TCR beta chain. What it recognizes is unknown. This record belongs to a study of cytomegalovirus exposure and HLA in healthy donors. Study results and caveats: The authors confirmed in vitro that a few CMV-associated chains were specific for CMV antigens. Among TCR beta chains, those listed as cytomegalovirus-associated numbered more than 150.

V was cut by 0 bases and J by 6 bases, with 7 bases left in between. The CDR3 covers 13 residues. Germline V gene sequence: CDR1 SGHRS, CDR2 YFSETQ. Clones were read by immunoSEQ multiplex PCR, and TCRdb kept only the in-frame ones, dropping some. The sample includes approximately 120,000 clones, approximately 94% seen only once; the top ten take roughly 1.2%. The TCR sequence derives from a woman aged 18-29 years in good health and CMV-seronegative. Input material: PBMCs. V gene TRBV5-1 combines with J gene TRBJ2-1; unclear D gene. The CDR3 spells CASSLGVRNEQFF. CDR3 in DNA: TGCGCCAGCAGCTTGGGTGTCCGCAATGAGCAGTTCTTC.